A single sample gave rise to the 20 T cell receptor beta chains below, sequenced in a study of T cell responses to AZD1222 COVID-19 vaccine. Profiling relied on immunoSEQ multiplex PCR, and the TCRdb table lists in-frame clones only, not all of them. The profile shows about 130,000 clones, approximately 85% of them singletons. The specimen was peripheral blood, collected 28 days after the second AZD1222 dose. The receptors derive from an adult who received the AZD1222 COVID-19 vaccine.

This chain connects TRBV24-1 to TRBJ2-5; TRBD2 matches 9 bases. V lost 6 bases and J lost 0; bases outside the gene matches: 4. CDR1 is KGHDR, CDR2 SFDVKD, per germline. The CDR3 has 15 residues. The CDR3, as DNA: TGTGCCACCAGTCGCGGGAGGGGGTACCAAGAGACCCAGTACTTC. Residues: CATSRGRGYQETQYF.

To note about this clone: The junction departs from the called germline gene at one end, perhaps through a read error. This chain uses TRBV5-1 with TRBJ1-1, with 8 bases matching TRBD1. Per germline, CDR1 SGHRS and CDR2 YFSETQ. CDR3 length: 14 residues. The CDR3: CASSLGPDRDEAFF. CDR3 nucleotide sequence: TGCGCCAGCAGTTTGGGACCGGACAGGGACGAAGCTTTCTTT.

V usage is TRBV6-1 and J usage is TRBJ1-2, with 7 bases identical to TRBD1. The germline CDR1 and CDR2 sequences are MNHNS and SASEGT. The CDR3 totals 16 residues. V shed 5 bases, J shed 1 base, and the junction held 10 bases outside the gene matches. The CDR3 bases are TGTGCCAGCAGTAAAGTCAGGGGGGAAGGTAACTATGGCTACACCTTC. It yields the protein CASSKVRGEGNYGYTF.

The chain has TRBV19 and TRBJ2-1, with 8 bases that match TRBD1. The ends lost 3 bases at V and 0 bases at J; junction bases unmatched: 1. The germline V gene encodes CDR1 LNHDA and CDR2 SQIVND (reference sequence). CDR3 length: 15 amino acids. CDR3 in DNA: TGTGCCAGTAGTATCACAGGGGGCTCCTACAATGAGCAGTTCTTC. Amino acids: CASSITGGSYNEQFF.

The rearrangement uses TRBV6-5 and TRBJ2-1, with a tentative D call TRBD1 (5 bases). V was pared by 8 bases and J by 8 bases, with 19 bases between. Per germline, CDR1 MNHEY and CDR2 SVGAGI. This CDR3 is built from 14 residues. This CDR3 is CASGPRGIKDEQFF. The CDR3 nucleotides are TGTGCCAGCGGGCCAAGGGGAATCAAGGATGAGCAGTTCTTC.

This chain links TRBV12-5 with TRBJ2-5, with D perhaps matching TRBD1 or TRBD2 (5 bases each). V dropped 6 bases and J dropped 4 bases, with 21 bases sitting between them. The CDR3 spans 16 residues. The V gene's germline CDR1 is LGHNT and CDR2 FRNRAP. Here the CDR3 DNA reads TGTGCTAGTGGCTCCCTCAAGGGTGGGGGATTAGAGACCCAGTACTTC. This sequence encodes CASGSLKGGGLETQYF.

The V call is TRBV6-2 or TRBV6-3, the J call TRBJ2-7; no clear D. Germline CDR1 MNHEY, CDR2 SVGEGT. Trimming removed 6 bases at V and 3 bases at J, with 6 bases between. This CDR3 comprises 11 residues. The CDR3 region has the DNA TGTGCCAGCAGCGGGCACTACGAGCAGTACTTC. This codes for CASSGHYEQYF.

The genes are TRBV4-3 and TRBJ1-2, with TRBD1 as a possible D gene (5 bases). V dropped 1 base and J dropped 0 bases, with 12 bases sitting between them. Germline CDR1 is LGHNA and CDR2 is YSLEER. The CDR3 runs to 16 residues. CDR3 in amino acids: CASSQAGPSSNYGYTF. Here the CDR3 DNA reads TGCGCCAGCAGCCAAGCGGGACCGTCATCTAACTATGGCTACACCTTC.

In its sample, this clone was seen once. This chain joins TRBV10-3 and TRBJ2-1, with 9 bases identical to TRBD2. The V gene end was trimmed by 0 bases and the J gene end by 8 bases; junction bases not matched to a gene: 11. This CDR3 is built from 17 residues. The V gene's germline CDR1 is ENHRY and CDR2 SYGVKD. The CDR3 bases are TGTGCCATCAGTGAGTCGGTTGGCGGGAGGGCCAACGATGAGCAGTTCTTC. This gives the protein CAISESVGGRANDEQFF.

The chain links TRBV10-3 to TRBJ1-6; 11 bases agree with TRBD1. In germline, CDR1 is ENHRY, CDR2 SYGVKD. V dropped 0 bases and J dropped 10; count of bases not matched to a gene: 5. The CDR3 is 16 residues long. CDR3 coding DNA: TGTGCCATCAGTGAGTCAGGACAGGGGGCTCGGTCACCCCTCCACTTT. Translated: CAISESGQGARSPLHF.

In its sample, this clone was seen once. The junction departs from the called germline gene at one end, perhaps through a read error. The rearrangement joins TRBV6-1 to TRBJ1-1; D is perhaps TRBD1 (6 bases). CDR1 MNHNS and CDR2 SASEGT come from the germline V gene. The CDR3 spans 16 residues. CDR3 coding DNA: TGTGCCAGTAGTGAAGAAAGGGGGGCCTTGGATACTGAAGCTTTCTTT. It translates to CASSEERGALDTEAFF.

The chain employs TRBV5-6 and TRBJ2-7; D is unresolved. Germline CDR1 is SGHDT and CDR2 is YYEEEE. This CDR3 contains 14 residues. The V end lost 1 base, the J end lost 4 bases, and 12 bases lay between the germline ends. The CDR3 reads CASSLYFTRYEQYF. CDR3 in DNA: TGTGCCAGCAGCTTGTACTTCACCAGGTACGAGCAGTACTTC.

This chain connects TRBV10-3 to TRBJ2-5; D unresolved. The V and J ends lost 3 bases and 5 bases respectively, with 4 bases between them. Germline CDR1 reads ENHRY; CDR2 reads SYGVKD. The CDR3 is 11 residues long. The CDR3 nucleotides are TGTGCCATCAGTGACTGGGAGACCCAGTACTTC. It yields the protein CAISDWETQYF.

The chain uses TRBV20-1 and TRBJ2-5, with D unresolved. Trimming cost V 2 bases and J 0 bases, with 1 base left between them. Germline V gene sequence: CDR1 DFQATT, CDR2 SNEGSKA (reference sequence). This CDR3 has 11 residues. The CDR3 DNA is TGCAGTGCTAGAAACCAAGAGACCCAGTACTTC. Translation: CSARNQETQYF.

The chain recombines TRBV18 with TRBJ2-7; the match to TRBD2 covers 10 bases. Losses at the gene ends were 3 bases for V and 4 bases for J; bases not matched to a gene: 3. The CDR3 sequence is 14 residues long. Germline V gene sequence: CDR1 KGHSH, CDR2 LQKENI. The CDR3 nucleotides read TGTGCCAGCTCACCTGGGACTAGCGAGTACGAGCAGTACTTC. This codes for CASSPGTSEYEQYF.

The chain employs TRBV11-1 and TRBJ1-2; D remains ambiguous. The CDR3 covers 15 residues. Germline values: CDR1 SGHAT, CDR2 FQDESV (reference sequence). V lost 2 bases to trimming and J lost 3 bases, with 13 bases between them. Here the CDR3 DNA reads TGTGCCAGCAGCTTAATTGGGTCAGGAGACTATGGCTACACCTTC. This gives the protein CASSLIGSGDYGYTF.

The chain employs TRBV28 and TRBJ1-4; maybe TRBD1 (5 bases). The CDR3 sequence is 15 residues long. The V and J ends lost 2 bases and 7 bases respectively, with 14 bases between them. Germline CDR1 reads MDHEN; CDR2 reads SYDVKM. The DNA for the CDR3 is TGTGCCAGCAGTTTAGGAGGCCAGGGTCGTGAAAAACTGTTTTTT. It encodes CASSLGGQGREKLFF. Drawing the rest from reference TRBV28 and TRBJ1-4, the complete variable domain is DVKVTQSSRYLVKRTGEKVFLECVQDMDHENMFWYRQDPGLGLRLIYFSYDVKMKEKGDIPEGYSVSREKKERFSLILESASTNQTSMYLCASSLGGQGREKLFFGSGTQLSVL.

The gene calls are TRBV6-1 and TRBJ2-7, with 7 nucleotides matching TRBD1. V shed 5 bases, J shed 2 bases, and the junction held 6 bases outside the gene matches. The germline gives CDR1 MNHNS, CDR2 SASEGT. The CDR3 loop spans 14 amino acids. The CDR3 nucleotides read TGTGCCAGCAGTTCCCGGGACAGCGCCTACGAGCAGTACTTC. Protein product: CASSSRDSAYEQYF.

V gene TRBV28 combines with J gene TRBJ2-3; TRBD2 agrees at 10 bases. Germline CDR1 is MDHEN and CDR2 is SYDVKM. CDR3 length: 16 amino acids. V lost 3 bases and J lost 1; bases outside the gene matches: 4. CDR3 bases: TGTGCCAGCAGTTTTATTCTAGCGGGGGGCACAGATACGCAGTATTTT. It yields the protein CASSFILAGGTDTQYF.

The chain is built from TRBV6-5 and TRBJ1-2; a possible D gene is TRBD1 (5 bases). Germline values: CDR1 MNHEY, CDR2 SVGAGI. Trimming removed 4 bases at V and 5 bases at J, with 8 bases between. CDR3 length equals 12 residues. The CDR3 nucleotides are TGTGCCAGCAGTTCCGGGGCGTATGGCTACACCTTC. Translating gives CASSSGAYGYTF.